The rows below give T cell receptor beta chains drawn from one sample of a study of CD8 T cells in Susac syndrome. TCRdb re-called the immunoSEQ multiplex PCR reads through MiXCR, storing one row per CDR3 protein. The sample has approximately 70,000 distinct CDR3 sequences; approximately 95% are singletons. The sequenced sample consisted of CD8+ T cells from PBMCs. All receptors derive from a human donor in good health. Each CDR3 is given with its conserved first and last residue. The D gene is left open where the match is weak. For some rows the clone size is stated as once, few or many, or as a class when expanded; others skip it.

v_call: TRBV24-1
clone_size: -
j_call: TRBJ2-3
d_call: -
cdr3_length: 16
cdr3_aa: CATSDRDFANTDTQYF
cdr3_nt: TGTGCCACCAGTGATAGGGACTTCGCGAACACAGATACGCAGTATTTT

v_call: TRBV29-1
clone_size: -
j_call: TRBJ1-2
d_call: -
cdr3_length: 11
cdr3_aa: CSGGNKNGYTF
cdr3_nt: TGCAGCGGAGGCAATAAAAATGGCTACACCTTC

v_call: TRBV7-9
clone_size: -
j_call: TRBJ2-2
d_call: TRBD1
cdr3_length: 16
cdr3_aa: CASSLTRDRGTGELFF
cdr3_nt: TGTGCCAGCAGCTTAACAAGGGACAGGGGGACCGGGGAGCTGTTTTTT

v_call: TRBV24-1
clone_size: -
j_call: TRBJ2-1
d_call: -
cdr3_length: 14
cdr3_aa: CATSDQGPRNEQFF
cdr3_nt: TGTGCCACCAGTGATCAGGGACCGCGAAATGAGCAGTTCTTC

v_call: TRBV4-2
clone_size: -
j_call: TRBJ2-1
d_call: -
cdr3_length: 14
cdr3_aa: CASSHAGSYNEQFF
cdr3_nt: TGTGCCAGCAGCCACGCGGGTTCCTACAATGAGCAGTTCTTC

v_call: TRBV13
clone_size: -
j_call: TRBJ2-3
d_call: -
cdr3_length: 15
cdr3_aa: CASSLRGMPVDTQYF
cdr3_nt: TGTGCCAGCAGCTTAAGAGGGATGCCAGTAGATACGCAGTATTTT

v_call: TRBV4-1
clone_size: -
j_call: TRBJ2-1
d_call: TRBD1
cdr3_length: 15
cdr3_aa: CASRVRDRVIGEQFF
cdr3_nt: TGCGCCAGCAGGGTCCGGGACAGGGTCATCGGTGAGCAGTTCTTC

v_call: TRBV7-6
clone_size: -
j_call: TRBJ1-2
d_call: -
cdr3_length: 16
cdr3_aa: CASSREPPDRNYGYTF
cdr3_nt: TGTGCCAGCAGCCGTGAACCTCCCGACAGAAACTATGGCTACACCTTC

v_call: TRBV13
clone_size: -
j_call: TRBJ2-7
d_call: -
cdr3_length: 16
cdr3_aa: CASSAPQGESSYEQYF
cdr3_nt: TGTGCCAGCAGCGCCCCTCAGGGCGAGAGCTCCTACGAGCAGTACTTC

v_call: TRBV5-1
clone_size: -
j_call: TRBJ1-1
d_call: -
cdr3_length: 14
cdr3_aa: CASRLTEGWTEAFF
cdr3_nt: TGCGCCAGCAGATTAACGGAGGGCTGGACTGAAGCTTTCTTT

v_call: TRBV7-2
clone_size: -
j_call: TRBJ2-1
d_call: TRBD2
cdr3_length: 18
cdr3_aa: CASSLAPGLAGVYNEQFF
cdr3_nt: TGTGCCAGCAGCTTAGCCCCCGGACTAGCGGGAGTCTACAATGAGCAGTTCTTC

v_call: TRBV19
clone_size: -
j_call: TRBJ1-6
d_call: -
cdr3_length: 15
cdr3_aa: CASSIGTSPDPPLHF
cdr3_nt: TGTGCCAGTAGTATAGGCACCTCCCCGGACCCACCCCTCCACTTT

v_call: TRBV2
clone_size: -
j_call: TRBJ1-3
d_call: TRBD1
cdr3_length: 15
cdr3_aa: CASSEAGQGANTIYF
cdr3_nt: TGTGCCAGCAGTGAAGCGGGACAGGGGGCGAACACCATATATTTT

v_call: TRBV13
clone_size: -
j_call: TRBJ2-5
d_call: TRBD1
cdr3_length: 13
cdr3_aa: CASNYRGQETQYF
cdr3_nt: TGTGCCAGCAACTACAGGGGCCAAGAGACCCAGTACTTC

v_call: TRBV7-9
clone_size: -
j_call: TRBJ2-7
d_call: TRBD1
cdr3_length: 12
cdr3_aa: CASSRTGNEQYF
cdr3_nt: TGTGCCAGCAGCCGGACAGGGAACGAGCAGTACTTC

v_call: TRBV5-1
clone_size: once
j_call: TRBJ2-7
d_call: TRBD2
cdr3_length: 13
cdr3_aa: CASSAGGRYEQYF
cdr3_nt: TGCGCCAGCAGCGCGGGAGGGAGGTACGAGCAGTACTTC

v_call: TRBV6-4
clone_size: -
j_call: TRBJ2-7
d_call: -
cdr3_length: 13
cdr3_aa: CASSVGPFYEQYF
cdr3_nt: TGTGCCAGCAGTGTCGGACCTTTCTACGAGCAGTACTTC

v_call: TRBV7-9
clone_size: once
j_call: TRBJ1-1
d_call: TRBD1
cdr3_length: 15
cdr3_aa: CASSLTGGRNTEAFF
cdr3_nt: TGTGCCAGCAGCTTGACAGGGGGCCGGAACACTGAAGCTTTCTTT

v_call: TRBV13
clone_size: -
j_call: TRBJ1-4
d_call: -
cdr3_length: 15
cdr3_aa: CASSLQPGRNEKLFF
cdr3_nt: TGTGCCAGCAGCTTACAACCGGGGAGGAACGAAAAACTGTTTTTT

v_call: TRBV4-1
clone_size: -
j_call: TRBJ2-5
d_call: TRBD2
cdr3_length: 17
cdr3_aa: CASSQDLQAGAVETQYF
cdr3_nt: TGCGCCAGCAGCCAAGATTTACAAGCGGGGGCAGTGGAGACCCAGTACTTC

v_call: TRBV14
clone_size: -
j_call: TRBJ2-1
d_call: TRBD1
cdr3_length: 15
cdr3_aa: CASSPAPRGYNEQFF
cdr3_nt: TGTGCCAGCAGCCCAGCCCCCAGGGGGTACAATGAGCAGTTCTTC

v_call: TRBV28
clone_size: -
j_call: TRBJ2-6
d_call: -
cdr3_length: 16
cdr3_aa: CASSHDTSDVANVLTF
cdr3_nt: TGTGCCAGCAGTCATGACACCTCCGATGTCGCCAACGTCCTGACTTTC

v_call: TRBV9
clone_size: -
j_call: TRBJ2-7
d_call: -
cdr3_length: 14
cdr3_aa: CASSVYSSSYEQYF
cdr3_nt: TGTGCCAGCAGCGTTTACTCTTCCTCCTACGAGCAGTACTTC

v_call: TRBV30
clone_size: -
j_call: TRBJ2-1
d_call: TRBD2
cdr3_length: 13
cdr3_aa: CAWAGGGWNEQFF
cdr3_nt: TGTGCCTGGGCGGGGGGCGGATGGAATGAGCAGTTCTTC